This T cell receptor (beta chain) was captured by sequencing in a study of cytomegalovirus exposure and HLA in healthy donors. Overall study context: Among several hundred genotyped donors, 80% to 90% fell in the Caucasian-associated ancestry cluster. Findings and limits, study-wide: Specificity of a few CMV-associated chains for CMV antigens was verified in vitro. The authors later linked a missense DCLRE1C variant to TCR beta V- and J-gene trimming.

It was with 60 Vbeta and 13 Jbeta primers that the PCR ran. Sequencing used immunoSEQ multiplex PCR; TCRdb keeps in-frame clones, though not all of them. This sample yields 100,000 to 150,000 clones, of which more than 75% are seen a single time; about 1.7% belongs to the top ten. Details on this clone: Its antigen is undetermined.

Trimming took off 5 bases at V and 1 base at J, with 18 bases between the two ends. Germline V gene data show CDR1 as SEHNR and CDR2 as FQNEAQ (reference sequence). This CDR3 contains 17 residues. The clonotype originates from a man between 18 and 35 years old in good health and CMV-seronegative. Sequences were obtained from PBMCs. The V and J genes are TRBV7-9 and TRBJ2-1, with a weak D call TRBD2 (8 bases). CDR3 region: CASSPTREGASYNEQFF. In DNA, the CDR3 is TGTGCCAGCAGCCCAACCCGGGAGGGGGCTTCCTACAATGAGCAGTTCTTC. Together with reference TRBV7-9 and TRBJ2-1, the CDR3 gives the full variable domain: DTGVSQNPRHKITKRGQNVTFRCDPISEHNRLYWYRQTLGQGPEFLTYFQNEAQLEKSRLLSDRFSAERPKGSFSTLEIQRTEQGDSAMYLCASSPTREGASYNEQFFGPGTRLTVL.